The clone carrying this TCR beta chain showed up just a few times. CDR1 is PRHDT, CDR2 FYEKMQ, per germline (reference sequence). CDR3 length equals 12 residues. V was trimmed by 0 bases and J by 8 bases, leaving 7 bases between them. The sample is drawn from a study of blood T cell repertoires in COVID-19. The repertoire was sequenced with immunoSEQ multiplex PCR; TCRdb's copy has only in-frame clones and lacks some. The table includes 40,000 to 60,000 clones, over 75% detected once. The TCR comes from a woman aged 60-75 years with acute or convalescent COVID-19. Sequenced sample: peripheral blood. The chain uses TRBV13 and TRBJ1-1; tentatively, D is TRBD1 (5 bases). CDR3 loop: CASSLGAGEAFF. For the CDR3, the DNA is TGTGCCAGCAGCTTAGGTGCAGGGGAAGCTTTCTTT.